This paragraph covers one T cell receptor beta chain sequence. This entry comes from a study of shared clonotypes between healthy human individuals. Germline V gene lookup returns CDR1 SGHVS and CDR2 FQNEAQ. This CDR3 comprises 14 residues. Trimming shortened V by 0 bases and J by 3 bases, and 8 bases separated the two germline ends. For each subset, genomic DNA was distributed in equal portions over several immunoSEQ plates. Researchers sequenced unsorted PBMC DNA using ten immunoSEQ deep assay plates. Sequencing was performed with immunoSEQ multiplex PCR; in TCRdb, only in-frame clones are kept and a portion is missing. The table includes about half a million clones, around 79% detected once.

The V gene is TRBV7-8, the J gene TRBJ2-5; D is perhaps TRBD2 (5 bases). Specimen: PBMCs. The receptor's source is a woman aged 40 to 50 in good health. Some clones in this sample may be carry-over from other donors' samples. CDR3 in DNA: TGTGCCAGCAGCTTAGCGGGAGAAGAAGAGACCCAGTACTTC. This sequence encodes CASSLAGEEETQYF.